These 27 T cell receptor beta chains were all obtained from the same sample, sequenced in a study of glioma-infiltrating T cells. TCR alpha and beta CDR3 regions were amplified from RNA using iRepertoire nested multiplex PCR. TCRdb recomputed calls from the multiplex PCR reads with MiXCR, one row per CDR3 protein. The top ten hold around 13% of the sample, which has 400,000 or so distinct CDR3 sequences, roughly 41% seen once. The specimen sequenced was glioma tissue, nonneoplastic brain tissue, or PBMCs (not recorded which). These receptor sequences come from a human donor with low-grade glioma or glioblastoma, undergoing nonglioma brain surgery, or in good health (not recorded which).

The chain is built from TRBV6-1 and TRBJ2-7, with 10 bases that match TRBD2. Losses at the gene ends were 10 bases for V and 3 bases for J; bases not matched to a gene: 12. The CDR3 extends over 15 amino acids. The germline gives CDR1 MNHNS, CDR2 SASEGT. This CDR3 reads CATTILTSGNYEQYF. The CDR3 DNA reads TGTGCCACCACCATACTTACTAGCGGGAACTACGAGCAGTACTTC.

This clonotype was recorded at least ten times. The chain links TRBV28 to TRBJ1-5, with a weak D call TRBD1 (6 bases). V lost 3 bases to trimming and J lost 3 bases, with 18 bases between them. The CDR3 sequence is 17 residues long. The V gene's germline CDR1 is MDHEN and CDR2 SYDVKM. Written as DNA, the CDR3 is TGTGCCAGCAGTTTGGCTTTCTGGACAGCGCCCAATCAGCCCCAGCATTTT. The encoded protein is CASSLAFWTAPNQPQHF.

Turning to this clonotype: With a much larger clone just one base away, this may be a read error. The J gene is TRBJ2-1, the V gene TRBV6-1; a possible D gene is TRBD2 (5 bases). The CDR3 runs to 16 residues. The germline V gene has CDR1 MNHNS and CDR2 SASEGT. DNA of the CDR3: TGTGCCAGCAATCGGGTCACGCCGTGGAGGAACAATGAGCAGCTCTTC. Translation: CASNRVTPWRNNEQLF.

Of note for this clonotype: A much larger clone sits a single nucleotide away, making a read error possible. The J gene is TRBJ1-2, the V gene TRBV6-5; TRBD1 aligns across 7 bases. CDR1 is MNHEY and CDR2 is SVGAGI in the germline V gene. The CDR3 covers 15 residues. CDR3 protein: CASSLSTGYGYGHTF. CDR3 DNA sequence: TGTGCCAGCAGTTTATCGACAGGGTATGGCTATGGCCACACCTTC.

Turning to this clonotype: A much larger clone differs by one base, so this may be a read error. The rearrangement joins TRBV20-1 to TRBJ2-7; 8 bases map to TRBD2. The CDR3 runs to 14 residues. The germline gives CDR1 DFQATT, CDR2 SNEGSKA (reference sequence). V dropped 4 bases and J dropped 5; count of bases not matched to a gene: 10. The CDR3 is CSANQAGVQDEQYF. CDR3 nucleotide sequence: TGCAGTGCTAACCAAGCGGGAGTTCAGGACGAGCAGTACTTC.

The rearrangement links TRBV27 to TRBJ1-1, with D perhaps TRBD1 (5 bases). Trimming removed 1 base at V and 1 base at J, with 13 bases between. The V gene's germline CDR1 is MNHEY and CDR2 SMNVEV (reference sequence). The CDR3 runs 16 residues. The CDR3 coding sequence is TGTGCCAGCAGTTTATTTGCAGGGAACCAGAACACTGAAGCTTTCTTT. Translated: CASSLFAGNQNTEAFF.

The rearrangement links TRBV4-1 to TRBJ1-2; D is perhaps TRBD1 (5 bases). V dropped 0 bases and J dropped 7 bases, with 15 bases sitting between them. Looked up from germline, CDR1 is MGHRA and CDR2 is YSYEKL. The CDR3 spans 15 residues. The CDR3 nucleotides read TGCGCCAGCAGCCAAGAGCCTACCAGGGACGGTGGCTACACCTTC. This codes for CASSQEPTRDGGYTF.

This clonotype was found many times. The rearrangement joins TRBV6-2 or TRBV6-3 to TRBJ2-7; no reliable D call. The CDR3 consists of 15 residues. From germline, CDR1 is MNHEY and CDR2 SVGEGT. Trimming pared 2 bases from V and 5 bases from J, leaving 16 bases between. CDR3 protein: CASSYRTSFQDEQYF. CDR3 DNA: TGTGCCAGCAGTTACCGGACCTCCTTCCAGGACGAGCAGTACTTC.

The V and J genes are TRBV3-1 and TRBJ1-1; D is uncertain. The CDR3 consists of 14 residues. V lost 0 bases, J lost 7 bases, and 12 bases lay in between. CDR1 and CDR2 (germline): LGHDT, YNNKEL (reference sequence). The chain's CDR3 is CASSQDRRVGEAFF. The CDR3 DNA reads as TGTGCCAGCAGCCAAGATCGCCGGGTCGGTGAAGCTTTCTTT.

The chain links TRBV12-3 or TRBV12-4 to TRBJ1-1; D uncertain. The CDR3 runs to 12 residues. V was pared by 10 bases and J by 8 bases, with 17 bases between. CDR3 bases: TGTGCCATCTCCAACAGTCCGGCAGAAGCTTTCTTT. Residues: CAISNSPAEAFF.

Many counts were recorded for this clonotype. J is TRBJ2-3 and V is TRBV4-3; D uncertain. CDR1 and CDR2 (germline): LGHNA, YSLEER. There are 15 residues in the CDR3. Trimming took off 0 bases at V and 5 bases at J, with 12 bases between the two ends. The CDR3 reads CASSQDPARRDTQYF. The DNA of the CDR3 is TGCGCCAGCAGCCAAGATCCGGCCCGGAGAGATACGCAGTATTTT.

The rearrangement joins TRBV7-8 to TRBJ2-3; 16 bases fit TRBD2. V lost 5 bases to trimming and J lost 11 bases; unmatched junction nucleotides: 13. The germline V gene has CDR1 SGHVS and CDR2 FQNEAQ. CDR3 length: 17 amino acids. This CDR3 reads CASSPGQGLAGGPEQYF. The CDR3 DNA follows: TGTGCCAGCAGCCCCGGTCAGGGACTAGCGGGAGGGCCCGAGCAGTATTTT.

This clonotype was counted many times. This chain uses TRBV27 with TRBJ1-1, with D perhaps TRBD1 (5 bases). Germline loops: CDR1 MNHEY, CDR2 SMNVEV (reference sequence). CDR3 size: 15 residues. V gave up 3 bases and J gave up 0 bases, with 11 bases separating them. CDR3 sequence (DNA): TGTGCCAGCAGTTTGAGGGGACCCTTGAACACTGAAGCTTTCTTT. Its protein product is CASSLRGPLNTEAFF.

This clonotype was observed many times. The CDR3 loop reads CSASGPAEWQYF. In nucleotides, the CDR3 is TGCAGTGCTAGCGGCCCGGCAGAGTGGCAGTACTTC. The gene calls are TRBV20-1 and TRBJ2-7; D unclear. This CDR3 contains 12 residues. The V gene lost 3 bases and the J gene lost 9 bases, with 15 bases spanning the gap. Germline values: CDR1 DFQATT, CDR2 SNEGSKA (reference sequence).

A few counts support this clonotype. This chain uses TRBV4-2 with TRBJ2-7; 11 nucleotides line up with TRBD2. Germline values: CDR1 LGHNA, CDR2 YNFKEQ. Trimming at V came to 1 base and at J to 4 bases, leaving 3 bases not matched to a gene. The CDR3 contains 15 residues. CDR3 residues: CASSQVLAGAYEQYF. The CDR3 nucleotides are TGTGCCAGCAGCCAAGTACTAGCGGGAGCTTACGAGCAGTACTTC.

The genes are TRBV14 and TRBJ2-7; possible D gene TRBD1, 5 bases. V gave up 3 bases and J gave up 1 base, with 10 bases separating them. CDR1 SGHDN and CDR2 FVKESK come from the germline V gene. The length of the CDR3 is 14 residues. CDR3 residues: CASSQVRQSYEQYF. The CDR3 nucleotides are TGTGCCAGCAGCCAGGTGAGACAGTCCTACGAGCAGTACTTC.

This clonotype was detected a few times. The chain combines TRBV20-1 with TRBJ1-4; weak D call: TRBD1 (5 bases). The V end lost 2 bases, the J end lost 10 bases, and 14 bases lay between the germline ends. CDR1 is DFQATT, CDR2 SNEGSKA, per germline (reference sequence). The CDR3 extends over 13 amino acids. The CDR3 sequence: CSARTREGRKLFF. The CDR3 DNA follows: TGCAGTGCTAGAACCAGGGAGGGCCGAAAACTGTTTTTT.

The chain uses TRBV20-1 and TRBJ2-7; 10 bases are a match to TRBD2. The CDR3 is 18 amino acids. Germline lookup yields CDR1 DFQATT and CDR2 SNEGSKA (reference sequence). J lost 2 bases, V lost 0 bases, and 13 bases had no gene match. The CDR3 DNA reads TGCAGTGCTAGAGAGTGGTTGCCTCTAGCGGGAGCGACCTACGAGCAGTACTTC. This sequence encodes CSAREWLPLAGATYEQYF.

The genes are TRBV9 and TRBJ2-1; 13 bases match TRBD2. Trimming removed 4 bases from V and 6 bases from J; junction bases left unmatched: 4. The V gene's germline CDR1 is SGDLS and CDR2 YYNGEE. The CDR3 spans 15 residues. The CDR3 loop is CASSTSGRALNEQFF. The CDR3 nucleotides read TGTGCCAGCAGCACTAGCGGGAGGGCCCTCAATGAGCAGTTCTTC.

In regard to this clonotype: A much larger clone sits a single nucleotide away, making a read error possible. The CDR3 spells CSARDRAGYGYAF. CDR3 sequence (DNA): TGCAGTGCTAGGGACAGGGCGGGATATGGCTACGCCTTC. The rearrangement uses TRBV20-1 and TRBJ1-2, with 8 positions matching TRBD1. The CDR3 runs to 13 residues. CDR1 is DFQATT and CDR2 is SNEGSKA in the germline V gene (reference sequence).

About this clonotype: This may stem from a read error, because a much larger clone lies one nucleotide away. The V call is TRBV7-9, the J call TRBJ1-1; D is uncertain. V lost 5 bases and J lost 3, with 10 bases in between. Germline lookup yields CDR1 SEHNR and CDR2 FQNEAQ (reference sequence). The CDR3 extends over 13 amino acids. The chain's CDR3 is CASSTQRDTEAFF. CDR3 sequence (DNA): TGTGCCAGCAGCACACAGAGGGACACTGAAGCTTTCTTT.

This clonotype appeared many times. The chain employs TRBV6-5 and TRBJ2-7; either TRBD1 or TRBD2 may supply D (7 bases each). The CDR3 runs 15 residues. Per the germline V gene, CDR1 is MNHEY and CDR2 is SVGAGI. With 2 bases removed from V and 0 bases from J, the gap between germline ends came to 11 bases. The DNA of the CDR3 is TGTGCCAGCAGTTACGGGGGGGACAGCTCCTACGAGCAGTACTTC. This translates into CASSYGGDSSYEQYF.

This chain joins TRBV24-1 and TRBJ2-3; D could derive from TRBD1 or TRBD2 (5 bases each). The CDR3 is 18 amino acids. Per germline, CDR1 KGHDR and CDR2 SFDVKD. Deletions cut 0 bases from V and 0 bases from J, with 15 bases between. DNA for the CDR3: TGTGCCACCAGTGATTTGCAGGGTTCACTAGAAAGCACAGATACGCAGTATTTT. Translating gives CATSDLQGSLESTDTQYF.

About this clonotype: One junction end disagrees with the germline gene, perhaps due to a read error. The CDR3 loop is CSTRYSLTGELFF. The CDR3 DNA sequence: TGCAGTACTAGATACAGTCTCACCGGGGAGCTGTTTTTT. The chain joins TRBV20-1 to TRBJ2-2; a weak D match, TRBD2 (5 bases). The germline gives CDR1 DFQATT, CDR2 SNEGSKA (reference sequence). The CDR3 totals 13 residues.

Worth noting for this clonotype: This may be a read error, as it is one base from a much larger clone. The J gene is TRBJ2-2, the V gene TRBV27; D is unclear. Trimming took 0 bases from V and 6 from J, leaving 8 bases between them. This CDR3 comprises 14 residues. Germline-derived CDR1 and CDR2 are MNHEY and SMNVEV (reference sequence). In DNA, the CDR3 is TGTGCCAGCAGTTTATCAGGGTACGCCGGGGAGCTGTTTTTT. Protein: CASSLSGYAGELFF.

For this clonotype: One base away lies a much larger clone, so this may be a sequencing read error. The rearrangement links TRBV25-1 to TRBJ2-1; maybe TRBD2 (6 bases). The length of the CDR3 is 14 residues. With 4 bases removed from V and 13 bases from J, the gap between germline ends came to 20 bases. CDR1 is MGHDK, CDR2 SYGVNS, per germline. This CDR3 reads CASSGGVFQETQFF. In DNA, the CDR3 is TGTGCCAGCAGTGGGGGGGTTTTCCAAGAGACCCAGTTCTTC. Variable domain in full (rest from reference TRBV25-1 and TRBJ2-1): EADIYQTPRYLVIGTGKKITLECSQTMGHDKMYWYQQDPGMELHLIHYSYGVNSTEKGDLSSESTVSRIRTEHFPLTLESARPSHTSQYLCASSGGVFQETQFFGPGTRLTVL.

As concerns this clonotype: It may be a read error: a sequence one base away is much more abundant. This chain links TRBV6-9 with TRBJ2-1; 11 bases agree with TRBD1. Looked up from germline, CDR1 is MNHGY and CDR2 is SVAAGI. CDR3 length equals 17 residues. Trimming at V came to 4 bases and at J to 5 bases, leaving 10 bases not matched to a gene. The CDR3 spells CASSLLPGTGGHNEQFF. The CDR3 DNA reads TGTGCCAGCAGTTTACTTCCCGGGACAGGGGGACACAATGAGCAGTTCTTC.